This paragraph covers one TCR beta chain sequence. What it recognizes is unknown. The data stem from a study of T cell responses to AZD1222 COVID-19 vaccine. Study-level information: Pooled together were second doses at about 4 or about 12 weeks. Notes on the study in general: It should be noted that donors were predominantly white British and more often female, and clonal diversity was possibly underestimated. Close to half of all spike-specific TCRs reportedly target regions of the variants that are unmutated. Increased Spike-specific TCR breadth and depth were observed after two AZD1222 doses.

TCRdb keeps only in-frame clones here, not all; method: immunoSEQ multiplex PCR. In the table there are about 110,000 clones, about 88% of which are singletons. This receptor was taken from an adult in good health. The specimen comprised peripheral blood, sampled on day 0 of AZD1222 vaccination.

Here the CDR3 DNA reads TGTGCCAGCAGCGTAGCAGCTGGCATGAACACTGAAGCTTTCTTT. It translates to CASSVAAGMNTEAFF. This chain joins TRBV9 and TRBJ1-1; D unclear. The CDR3 runs to 15 residues. Trimming took off 0 bases at V and 0 bases at J, with 9 bases between the two ends. Germline CDR1 is SGDLS and CDR2 is YYNGEE.